The clone carrying this T cell receptor beta chain is categorized as large (0.1 to 1%). Antigen: not known. The read stops 3 residues short of the end of the CDR3; the missing end is completed from the germline J gene. Diagnosis required reduced IgG, IgA and/or IgM with specific antibody deficiency. This record comes from a study of T cell clonality in common variable immunodeficiency. The data were produced by immunoSEQ multiplex PCR, yet TCRdb's version contains in-frame clones alone and is incomplete. The sample shows almost 20,000 clones, none of them appearing just once. Study observations and caveats: Fewer deletions and N-nucleotide insertions were reportedly seen in common variable immunodeficiency TCR beta sequences.

Trimming took off 10 bases at V and 1 base at J, with 10 bases between the two ends. The CDR3 is 12 amino acids. This receptor was obtained from a human donor with common variable immunodeficiency. The material sequenced was peripheral blood mononuclear cells. The V and J genes are TRBV12-3 or TRBV12-4 and TRBJ1-1; D not resolved. The CDR3 is CAISRGNTEAFF. CDR3 DNA (partial): TGTGCCATTTCCCGGGGGAACACTGAA.